Following are 8 T cell receptor beta chains from one sample sequenced in a study of T-cell reconstitution after alpha-beta-depleted transplantation in children. A library of TCRbeta sequences, prepared with unique molecular identifiers, was generated. TCRdb re-called the PCR reads with MiXCR, one entry per CDR3 protein. The repertoire holds 240,000 or so distinct CDR3 sequences, around 12% seen once, with roughly 2.6% in the top ten. The sequencing used PBMCs from the stem cell graft donor, collected from the stem cell graft. The receptor set was obtained from a human donor who donated a stem cell graft to a child with acute lymphoblastic leukemia.

At least ten counts were recorded for this clonotype. V usage is TRBV7-9 and J usage is TRBJ1-5; D remains ambiguous. Per the germline V gene, CDR1 is SEHNR and CDR2 is FQNEAQ (reference sequence). Between the trimmed V and J ends, which lost 6 bases and 2 bases, there was a span of 5 bases. The CDR3 is made up of 12 amino acids. CDR3 nucleotide sequence: TGTGCCAGCAGGAGGGGCAATCAGCCCCAGCATTTT. Translation: CASRRGNQPQHF.

This clonotype was counted at least ten times. The chain employs TRBV6-4 and TRBJ2-3; 8 bases map to TRBD2. V dropped 6 bases and J dropped 4; count of bases not matched to a gene: 9. Looked up from germline, CDR1 is MRHNA and CDR2 is SNTAGT. This CDR3 has 15 amino acids. The CDR3 sequence: CASSPSGGGADTQYF. CDR3 in DNA: TGTGCCAGCAGCCCCAGCGGGGGTGGGGCAGATACGCAGTATTTT.

Regarding this clonotype: Since a much larger clone is just one base distant, this may be a read error. The V gene is TRBV9, the J gene TRBJ2-7, with 7 bases lining up with TRBD1. Looked up from germline, CDR1 is SGDLS and CDR2 is YYNGEE. The V gene end was trimmed by 3 bases and the J gene end by 5 bases; junction bases not matched to a gene: 11. The CDR3 has 15 amino acids. CDR3 region: CASSDGSGGFDEQYF. CDR3 in DNA: TGTGCCAGCAGCGACGGGTCAGGGGGTTTCGACGAGCAGTACTTC.

The table lists this clonotype with many counts. The rearrangement joins TRBV5-6 to TRBJ2-5; tentatively, D is TRBD2 (6 bases). The V end lost 0 bases, the J end lost 1 base, and 10 bases lay between the germline ends. There are 15 residues in the CDR3. The germline gives CDR1 SGHDT, CDR2 YYEEEE. CDR3 region: CASSLDGGSQETQYF. The CDR3 DNA reads as TGTGCCAGCAGCTTGGATGGGGGGAGCCAAGAGACCCAGTACTTC.

In its sample, this clonotype was seen many times. V and J are TRBV12-3 or TRBV12-4 and TRBJ2-4; possible D gene TRBD2, 6 bases. This CDR3 spans 16 amino acids. Trimming removed 2 bases from V and 3 bases from J, with 14 bases in between. CDR3 protein: CASSLRERSDKNIQYF. As DNA, the CDR3 is TGTGCCAGCAGTTTACGGGAGCGGAGCGACAAAAACATTCAGTACTTC.

For this clonotype: A junction end diverges from the germline sequence, so it may reflect a read error. The chain combines TRBV27 with TRBJ2-6; D is ambiguous. From germline, CDR1 is MNHEY and CDR2 SMNVEV (reference sequence). This CDR3 is 16 amino acids long. CDR3 nucleotide sequence: TGTGTCAGCAGTTTAGCCAGACGCTCTGGGGCCAACGTCCTGACTTTC. Its protein is CVSSLARRSGANVLTF.

A few counts support this clonotype. J is TRBJ2-1 and V is TRBV27, with a possible D match to TRBD2 (6 bases). CDR1 MNHEY and CDR2 SMNVEV come from the germline V gene (reference sequence). CDR3 length: 18 amino acids. Trimming stripped 6 bases from V and 0 bases from J, with 21 bases between. Here the CDR3 reads CASSTEPMSGSSYNEQFF. The CDR3, as DNA: TGTGCCAGCAGCACTGAACCCATGTCCGGGAGCTCCTACAATGAGCAGTTCTTC.

This clonotype was detected only once. A much larger clone lies a single base off, so this may be a read error. The chain links TRBV27 to TRBJ2-1; 7 bases fit TRBD2. Per the germline V gene, CDR1 is MNHEY and CDR2 is SMNVEV (reference sequence). The CDR3 spans 17 residues. The CDR3 loop reads CASSLWSGAISYNVQFF. CDR3 in DNA: TGTGCCAGCAGTTTATGGAGCGGGGCTATCTCCTACAATGTGCAGTTCTTC.